This T cell receptor (beta chain) came from a study of blood T cell repertoires in COVID-19. Study information: Nucleic acid was either cDNA or gDNA, and it came from T cells, B-cell-depleted T cells, or PBMCs.

TCRdb's copy holds only in-frame clones and misses some; the assay was immunoSEQ multiplex PCR. The sample lists 170,000 or so clones, around 86% seen once, with 2.5% to 3.5% in the top ten. V gave up 0 bases and J gave up 0 bases; unmatched junction bases: 7. This CDR3 contains 18 residues. Germline-derived CDR1 and CDR2 are MNHEY and SVGEGT. Source material: peripheral blood. This sequence originates from a middle-aged man with active or convalescent COVID-19. This chain connects TRBV6-2 or TRBV6-3 to TRBJ2-3; TRBD2 matches at 9 bases. CDR3 sequence: CASSYSPSGAYSTDTQYF. The CDR3 nucleotides are TGTGCCAGCAGTTACTCACCTAGCGGGGCATATAGCACAGATACGCAGTATTTT.